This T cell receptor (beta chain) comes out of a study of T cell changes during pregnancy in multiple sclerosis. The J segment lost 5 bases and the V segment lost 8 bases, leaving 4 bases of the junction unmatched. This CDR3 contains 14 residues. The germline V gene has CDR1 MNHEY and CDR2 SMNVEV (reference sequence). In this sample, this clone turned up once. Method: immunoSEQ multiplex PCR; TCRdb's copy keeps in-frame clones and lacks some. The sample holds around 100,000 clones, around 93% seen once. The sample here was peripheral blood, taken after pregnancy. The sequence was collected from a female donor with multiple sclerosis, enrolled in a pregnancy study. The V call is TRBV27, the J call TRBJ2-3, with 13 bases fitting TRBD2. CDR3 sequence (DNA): TGTGCCAGCCGACTAGCGGGAGGTGGAGATACGCAGTATTTT. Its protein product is CASRLAGGGDTQYF.